This TCR beta chain was retrieved from a study of shared clonotypes between healthy human individuals. Repertoires were generated with immunoSEQ multiplex PCR, while TCRdb's copy carries only in-frame clones and drops some. The table lists around 1 million clones, less than 85% of them singletons, with around 1.4% in the top ten. This clone has only a few counts. The CDR3 consists of 11 residues. V lost 6 bases and J 8 bases, leaving 9 bases between the germline ends. Germline loops: CDR1 MNHEY, CDR2 SVGAGI. Sequencing used memory CD4+ T cells sorted from blood. Subset in this sample: CD45RA-negative fraction. V and J are TRBV6-5 and TRBJ2-3; possibly TRBD2 for D (5 bases). This TCR was recovered from a man aged 18-30 years in good health. CDR3 sequence: CASREEGTQYF. DNA of the CDR3: TGTGCCAGCAGGGAGGAAGGTACGCAGTATTTT.